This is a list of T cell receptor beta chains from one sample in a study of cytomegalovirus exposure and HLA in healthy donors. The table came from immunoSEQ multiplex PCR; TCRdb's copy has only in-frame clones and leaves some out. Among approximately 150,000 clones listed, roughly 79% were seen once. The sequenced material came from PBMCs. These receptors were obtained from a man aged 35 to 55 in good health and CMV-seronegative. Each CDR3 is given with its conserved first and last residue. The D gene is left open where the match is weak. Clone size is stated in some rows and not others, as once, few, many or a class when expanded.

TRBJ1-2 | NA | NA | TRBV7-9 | CSSSLVSYGYTF | TGTTCCAGCAGCTTAGTCTCTTATGGCTACACCTTC
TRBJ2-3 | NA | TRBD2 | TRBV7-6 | CASSRGVRESTDTQYF | TGTGCCAGCAGCCGGGGTGTGCGGGAGAGCACAGATACGCAGTATTTT
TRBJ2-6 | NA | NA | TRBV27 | CASSTDRSSGANVLTF | TGTGCCAGTTCGACAGATCGGAGCTCTGGGGCCAACGTCCTGACTTTC
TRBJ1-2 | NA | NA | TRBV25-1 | CASSRGGNYGYTF | TGTGCCAGCAGCCGGGGAGGCAACTATGGCTACACCTTC
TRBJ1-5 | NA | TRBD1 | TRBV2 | CASSSGRDRSNQPQHF | TGTGCCAGCAGCTCCGGCCGGGACAGAAGCAATCAGCCCCAGCATTTT
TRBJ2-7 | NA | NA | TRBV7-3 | CASSPTSTDSYEQYF | TGTGCCAGCTCACCCACCTCGACAGACTCCTACGAGCAGTACTTC
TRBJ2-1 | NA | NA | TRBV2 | CASSEEPGVRDNEQFF | TGTGCCAGCAGTGAAGAGCCGGGAGTACGAGACAATGAGCAGTTCTTC
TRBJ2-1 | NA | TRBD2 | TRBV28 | CASTTRGLAGSLYNEQFF | TGTGCCAGCACTACTCGCGGACTAGCGGGTTCGTTATACAATGAGCAGTTCTTC
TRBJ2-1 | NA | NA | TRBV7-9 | CSSSSSGYEQFF | TGTTCCAGCAGCTCTTCAGGGTATGAGCAGTTCTTC
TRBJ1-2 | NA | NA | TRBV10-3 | CAISANRDDVRLGYTF | TGTGCCATCAGTGCTAACAGGGACGATGTACGTCTTGGCTACACCTTC
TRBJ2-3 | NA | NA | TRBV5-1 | CASSPNPSGTDTQYF | TGCGCCAGCAGCCCAAACCCCAGCGGGACAGATACGCAGTATTTT
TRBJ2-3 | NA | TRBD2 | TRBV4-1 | CASSHLPGLAGTTDTQYF | TGCGCCAGCAGCCATCTTCCGGGACTAGCGGGAACCACAGATACGCAGTATTTT
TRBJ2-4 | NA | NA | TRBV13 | CASSLGRELKFIQYF | TGTGCCAGCAGCTTAGGGAGGGAACTAAAATTTATTCAGTACTTC
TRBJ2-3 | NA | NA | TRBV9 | CASSTLGAGIADTQYF | TGTGCCAGCAGTACTTTAGGGGCAGGGATTGCAGATACGCAGTATTTT
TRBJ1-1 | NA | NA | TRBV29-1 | CSVLSTEAFF | TGCAGCGTTCTCTCCACTGAAGCTTTCTTT
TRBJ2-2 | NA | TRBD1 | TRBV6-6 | CASSRQGSVELFF | TGTGCCAGCAGTAGACAGGGGAGTGTCGAGCTGTTTTTT
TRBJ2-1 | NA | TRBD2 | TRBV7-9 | CASRGTSGHSYNEQFF | TGTGCCAGCAGAGGGACTAGCGGGCACTCCTACAATGAGCAGTTCTTC
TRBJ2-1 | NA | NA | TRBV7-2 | CASSFGAPAGSSYNEQFF | TGTGCCAGCAGCTTTGGCGCCCCAGCGGGCAGCTCCTACAATGAGCAGTTCTTC
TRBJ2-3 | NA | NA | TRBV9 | CASSVAPGKDTQYF | TGTGCCAGCAGCGTAGCTCCAGGGAAAGATACGCAGTATTTT
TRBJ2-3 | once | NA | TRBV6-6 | CASLAGGRAGTDTQYF | TGTGCCAGCCTCGCCGGGGGGCGAGCCGGCACAGATACGCAGTATTTT
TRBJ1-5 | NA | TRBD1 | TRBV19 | CASRGQLNSNQPQHF | TGTGCCAGTCGGGGACAGTTAAATAGCAATCAGCCCCAGCATTTT
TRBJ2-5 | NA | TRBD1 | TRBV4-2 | CASSQSHGQGKETQYF | TGTGCCAGCAGCCAGAGCCATGGACAGGGAAAAGAGACCCAGTACTTC
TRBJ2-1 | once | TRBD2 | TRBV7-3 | CASSLRSAGVTYNEQFF | TGTGCCAGCAGCTTACGGTCGGCGGGAGTTACCTACAATGAGCAGTTCTTC
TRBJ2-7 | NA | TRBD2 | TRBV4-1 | CASSHRLAGLYEQYF | TGCGCCAGCAGCCATAGACTAGCGGGCCTTTACGAGCAGTACTTC
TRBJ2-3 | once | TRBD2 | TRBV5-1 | CASSSSGRKENRADTQYF | TGCGCCAGCAGCTCAAGCGGGAGAAAGGAAAATAGGGCAGATACGCAGTATTTT
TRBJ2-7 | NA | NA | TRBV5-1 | CASSLRGYEQYF | TGCGCCAGCAGCTTGCGGGGTTACGAGCAGTACTTC
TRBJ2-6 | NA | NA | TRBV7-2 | CASSLAAGSGANGLTF | TGTGCCAGCAGCTTAGCGGCAGGCTCTGGGGCCAACGGCCTGACTTTC
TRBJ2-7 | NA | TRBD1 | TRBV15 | CATRATGSSYEQYF | TGTGCCACCAGAGCGACAGGGAGCTCCTACGAGCAGTACTTC
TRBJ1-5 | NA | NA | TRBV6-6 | CASTTRDGNQPQHF | TGTGCCAGCACCACGCGGGACGGCAATCAGCCCCAGCATTTT
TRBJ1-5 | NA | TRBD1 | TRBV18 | CASSAGQEGNQPQHF | TGTGCCAGTTCAGCGGGACAGGAAGGCAATCAGCCCCAGCATTTT
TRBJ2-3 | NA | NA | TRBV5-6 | CASSLDGRLTDTQYF | TGTGCCAGCAGCTTGGATGGGCGCCTCACAGATACGCAGTATTTT